Below, 9 T cell receptor beta chains from the same sample are listed, as sequenced in a study of shared clonotypes between healthy human individuals. CD45RO-negative, CCR7-positively selected cells formed the naive CD8 fraction, excluding terminally differentiated effector memory CD45RA+ cells. Method: immunoSEQ multiplex PCR; TCRdb's copy keeps in-frame clones and lacks some. The table includes about 2.1 million clones, about 93% detected once. Sequencing was carried out using naive CD8+ T cells from PBMCs. The receptors derive from a man between 18 and 35 years old in good health. Some clones in this sample may be carry-over from other donors' samples.

This chain uses TRBV15 with TRBJ1-5; D remains unclear. Germline loops: CDR1 LNHNV, CDR2 YYDKDF (reference sequence). The CDR3 sequence is 15 residues long. Trimming removed 5 bases from V and 2 bases from J, with 13 bases in between. The DNA for the CDR3 is TGTGCCACCAGCCAGGATGAGGTGGGCAATCAGCCCCAGCATTTT. Protein sequence: CATSQDEVGNQPQHF.

The V call is TRBV7-8, the J call TRBJ2-2; TRBD1 aligns across 8 bases. Germline V CDR1 and CDR2: SGHVS, FQNEAQ. The ends lost 5 bases at V and 4 bases at J; junction bases unmatched: 6. This CDR3 is 15 amino acids long. CDR3 nucleotides: TGTGCCAGCAGCGTGGACAGGGTAGTCACCGGGGAGCTGTTTTTT. Amino acids: CASSVDRVVTGELFF. Looking up the rest from reference TRBV7-8 and TRBJ2-2 gives the full variable domain: GAGVSQSPRYKVAKRGQDVALRCDPISGHVSLFWYQQALGQGPEFLTYFQNEAQLDKSGLPSDRFFAERPEGSVSTLKIQRTQQEDSAVYLCASSVDRVVTGELFFGEGSRLTVL.

This clone was found once. Different DNA sequences within this sample yield the same CDR3. V and J are TRBV6-5 and TRBJ2-7, with TRBD1 identical over 8 bases. CDR1 MNHEY and CDR2 SVGAGI come from the germline V gene. This CDR3 is built from 16 residues. V gave up 0 bases and J gave up 2 bases; unmatched junction bases: 6. This chain's CDR3 is CASSYSAGQVTYEQYF. In nucleotides, the CDR3 is TGTGCCAGCAGTTACTCGGCGGGACAGGTAACCTACGAGCAGTACTTC.

The CDR3 nucleotides are TGTGCCAGCAGCGGTCAAGTGCAGTATTTT. This encodes CASSGQVQYF. The chain has TRBV9 and TRBJ2-3; D gene ambiguous. Trimming shortened V by 3 bases and J by 11 bases, and 7 bases separated the two germline ends. From germline, CDR1 is SGDLS and CDR2 YYNGEE. The CDR3 consists of 10 residues.

The V gene is TRBV19, the J gene TRBJ1-1, with TRBD1 as a possible D gene (5 bases). V was pared by 5 bases and J by 1 base, with 20 bases between. This CDR3 has 17 amino acids. Germline loops: CDR1 LNHDA, CDR2 SQIVND (reference sequence). This CDR3 is CASSLRTLDSSNTEAFF. Here the CDR3 DNA reads TGTGCCAGTAGTTTACGCACCCTCGACAGCTCGAACACTGAAGCTTTCTTT.

V usage is TRBV13 and J usage is TRBJ1-1; 7 nucleotides match TRBD1. The CDR3 length is 14 residues. Germline CDR1 and CDR2: PRHDT and FYEKMQ (reference sequence). J lost 1 base, V lost 7 bases, and 6 bases had no gene match. CDR3 residues: CASTGQAWNTEAFF. The DNA of the CDR3 is TGTGCCAGCACCGGACAGGCATGGAACACTGAAGCTTTCTTT.

The chain has TRBV29-1 and TRBJ2-5; D might be TRBD1 (5 bases). Trimming took 5 bases from V and 5 from J, leaving 18 bases between them. This CDR3 comprises 14 residues. Germline V gene lookup returns CDR1 SQVTM and CDR2 ANQGSEA. CDR3 residues: CSVLARTSGETQYF. The DNA of the CDR3 is TGCAGCGTTTTGGCCAGAACCTCAGGGGAGACCCAGTACTTC. Variable domain in full (rest from reference TRBV29-1 and TRBJ2-5): SAVISQKPSRDICQRGTSLTIQCQVDSQVTMMFWYRQQPGQSLTLIATANQGSEATYESGFVIDKFPISRPNLTFSTLTVSNMSPEDSSIYLCSVLARTSGETQYFGPGTRLLVL.

This chain connects TRBV10-2 to TRBJ1-1; no firm D call. V gave up 3 bases and J gave up 4 bases, with 12 bases separating them. Germline-derived CDR1 and CDR2 are WSHSY and SAAADI. This CDR3 contains 14 residues. CDR3 residues: CASSDFSHGTEAFF. The CDR3, as DNA: TGCGCCAGCAGTGATTTTAGTCATGGCACTGAAGCTTTCTTT.

This CDR3 reads CASSLNSQGLDSPLHF. The DNA of the CDR3 is TGTGCCAGCAGCTTAAACTCACAGGGGTTGGATTCACCCCTCCACTTT. V and J are TRBV11-2 and TRBJ1-6; TRBD1 agrees at 7 bases. CDR3 length: 16 amino acids. Trimming took 2 bases from V and 8 from J; bases not matched to a gene: 9. CDR1 and CDR2 from the germline V gene are SGHAT and FQNNGV.